The 5 T cell receptor beta chains presented below share a single source sample, sequenced in a study of T cell responses to AZD1222 COVID-19 vaccine. Data came from immunoSEQ multiplex PCR; TCRdb stores just in-frame clones and leaves some out. The sample has around 100,000 clones, approximately 84% seen once. The material sequenced was peripheral blood, taken on day 0 of AZD1222 vaccination. The source of these receptors is an adult in good health.

The chain is built from TRBV3-1 (or the pseudogene TRBV3-2) and TRBJ2-1; 7 bases agree with TRBD2. CDR1 is LGHDT, CDR2 YNNKEL, per germline (reference sequence). The CDR3 length is 15 residues. V was pared by 3 bases and J by 6 bases, with 8 bases of the junction left unmatched. CDR3: CASSQGTPSGNEQFF. The CDR3 region has the DNA TGTGCCAGCAGCCAGGGAACTCCTAGCGGCAATGAGCAGTTCTTC.

There are a few counts of this clone. V gene TRBV6-2 or TRBV6-3 combines with J gene TRBJ2-3; tentatively, D is TRBD2 (6 bases). V was shortened by 6 bases and J by 2 bases, with 24 bases between the two germline ends. Germline V gene sequence: CDR1 MNHEY, CDR2 SVGEGT. CDR3 size: 18 residues. In DNA form, the CDR3 reads TGTGCCAGCAGCTGGGAAGTCGAGCGGGCCCAAGACACAGATACGCAGTATTTT. This encodes CASSWEVERAQDTDTQYF.

This clone has more than one count but fewer than ten. This chain connects TRBV15 to TRBJ1-2; D remains unclear. Germline loops: CDR1 LNHNV, CDR2 YYDKDF (reference sequence). The CDR3 extends over 15 amino acids. Trimming removed 0 bases at V and 4 bases at J, with 12 bases between. The CDR3 nucleotides are TGTGCCACCAGCAGAGATCGGCAGTCACCCTATGGCTACACCTTC. Translation: CATSRDRQSPYGYTF.

The sample holds one count of this clone. V and J are TRBV28 and TRBJ1-1; 10 positions agree with TRBD1. This CDR3 is 16 amino acids long. After removal of 4 bases from V and 4 bases from J, the junction contained 9 bases not matched to a gene. Germline V lookup: CDR1 MDHEN, CDR2 SYDVKM. In DNA form, the CDR3 reads TGTGCCAGCAGTTCGCCGGGACAGGGGCTCGGCACTGAAGCTTTCTTT. It specifies CASSSPGQGLGTEAFF. Full variable domain (missing parts from reference TRBV28 and TRBJ1-1): DVKVTQSSRYLVKRTGEKVFLECVQDMDHENMFWYRQDPGLGLRLIYFSYDVKMKEKGDIPEGYSVSREKKERFSLILESASTNQTSMYLCASSSPGQGLGTEAFFGQGTRLTVV.

The rearrangement joins TRBV7-2 to TRBJ1-2; no clear D. Germline-derived CDR1 and CDR2 are SGHTA and FQGNSA. Trimming removed 1 base at V and 5 bases at J, with 11 bases between. The CDR3 runs 14 residues. The CDR3 loop is CASSLGVSRYGYTF. In DNA form, the CDR3 reads TGTGCCAGCAGCTTAGGAGTCTCCCGTTATGGCTACACCTTC.